This TCR beta chain was sequenced in a study of lymphopenia after photon versus proton radiotherapy. Broader study findings: Larger post-nadir TCR diversity loss correlated inversely with survival in deceased patients. Proton therapy kept repertoires fairly stable, unlike photons, which gained effector/memory cells.

TCRdb's copy holds only in-frame clones and misses some; the assay was immunoSEQ multiplex PCR. Of tens of thousands of clones listed, about 86% are singletons. This clone was found once. Its antigen is undetermined. V shed 5 bases and J 1 base; nucleotides not matched to a gene: 4. There are 17 residues in the CDR3. Germline V lookup: CDR1 MNHEY, CDR2 SMNVEV (reference sequence). The source was peripheral blood, collected from a patient treated with proton-based radiotherapy. V is TRBV27 and J is TRBJ2-1, with 14 bases fitting TRBD2. The TCR was taken from a man in his fifties or sixties with pancreatic cancer. The CDR3 sequence is CASSLRLAGGSYNEQFF. Here the CDR3 DNA reads TGTGCCAGCAGTCTAAGACTAGCGGGAGGGTCCTACAATGAGCAGTTCTTC.